One sample yielded the 9 T cell receptor beta chains listed below, sequenced in a study of vaccination effects on CD4 cells after COVID-19 (dated by TCRdb to the early 2020s). The library came from the immunoSEQ multiplex PCR assay. In TCRdb, the immuneACCESS table is reduced to in-frame sequences with V and J assigned. These tables do not hold every clone; where another copy was compared, an unresolved V gene accounts for under half, and the others remain unexplained. Within this sample are over 25,000 clones, with more than 70% of them counted one time only. The ten largest clonotypes hold around 30% of the sample. To identify antigen-specific CD4+ T cell clonotypes by their expansion, the ViraFEST assay first stimulated PBMC with viral peptide pools and then applied TCR sequencing. After roughly 11 days of culture, CD4+ T cells were isolated with the EasySep CD4+ T cell isolation kit. The absence of prior SARS-CoV-2 infection in healthy vaccine recipients was confirmed by negative nucleocapsid antibodies before and after vaccination.

For these receptors, no antigen is known. Sequencing used CD4+ T cells from PBMCs cultured with SARS-CoV-2 spike peptides, obtained before COVID-19 vaccination. The sample's cell subset or site label, decoded: SARS-CoV-2 spike overlapping peptide pool stimulation. The receptors shown here come from a human donor who received a COVID-19 vaccine.

The V and J genes are TRBV6-5 and TRBJ1-3; TRBD1 is a possible D gene (5 bases). In germline, CDR1 is MNHEY, CDR2 SVGAGI. The CDR3 loop spans 13 amino acids. V was trimmed by 6 bases and J by 4 bases, leaving 10 bases between them. The CDR3 nucleotides are TGTGCCAGCAGGCCAGGGAACGGAAACACCATATATTTT. Translation gives CASRPGNGNTIYF.

V and J are TRBV11-2 and TRBJ1-4, with D perhaps TRBD1 (6 bases). CDR3 size: 15 residues. The V end was cut by 3 bases, the J end by 7 bases, with 15 bases between. Germline values: CDR1 SGHAT, CDR2 FQNNGV. Written as DNA, the CDR3 is TGTGCCAGCAGCTTGGGGGGGGCGTGGGGTGAAAAACTGTTTTTT. The encoded protein is CASSLGGAWGEKLFF.

The chain joins TRBV30 to TRBJ1-5; D call uncertain. Germline CDR1 and CDR2: GTSNPN and SVGIG (reference sequence). V lost 0 bases, J lost 1 base, and 4 bases lay in between. The CDR3 totals 13 residues. Written as DNA, the CDR3 is TGTGCCTGGAGTGTCATAAGCAATCAGCCCCAGCATTTT. The encoded protein is CAWSVISNQPQHF.

V usage is TRBV29-1 and J usage is TRBJ2-1; 7 nucleotides align to TRBD1. The CDR3 is 12 residues long. Germline loops: CDR1 SQVTM, CDR2 ANQGSEA. The V segment lost 4 bases and the J segment 7 bases; nucleotides outside the gene matches: 4. CDR3 sequence reads: CSVGQGRNEQFF. DNA of the CDR3: TGCAGCGTTGGACAGGGTAGGAATGAGCAGTTCTTC.

The chain has TRBV28 and TRBJ2-3; a possible D gene is TRBD1 (6 bases). The V and J ends lost 2 bases and 8 bases respectively, with 20 bases between them. The germline V gene encodes CDR1 MDHEN and CDR2 SYDVKM. This CDR3 has 16 amino acids. The CDR3 DNA reads as TGTGCCAGCAGTTTACTAGAATCGGCTCTAGGGGGTACGCAGTATTTT. This sequence encodes CASSLLESALGGTQYF. The whole variable domain, filled in from reference TRBV28 and TRBJ2-3, reads DVKVTQSSRYLVKRTGEKVFLECVQDMDHENMFWYRQDPGLGLRLIYFSYDVKMKEKGDIPEGYSVSREKKERFSLILESASTNQTSMYLCASSLLESALGGTQYFGPGTRLTVL.

This sequence joins TRBV3-1 (or the pseudogene TRBV3-2) and TRBJ1-2; D might be TRBD1 (5 bases). This CDR3 is built from 14 residues. V shed 0 bases and J shed 3 bases, with 8 bases lying between them. Germline V CDR1 and CDR2: LGHDT, YNNKEL (reference sequence). For the CDR3, the DNA is TGTGCCAGCAGCCAAGATCAAGGGGACTATGGCTACACCTTC. Translating it yields CASSQDQGDYGYTF.

V gene TRBV5-5 combines with J gene TRBJ2-7; D unclear. Germline CDR1 and CDR2: SGHKS and YYEKEE (reference sequence). V was cut by 4 bases and J by 2 bases, with 7 bases left in between. The CDR3 has 12 amino acids. The DNA for the CDR3 is TGTGCCAGCAGCCGGCCCCCCTACGAGCAGTACTTC. It codes for CASSRPPYEQYF.

V and J are TRBV5-1 and TRBJ1-1, with D uncertain. Trimming shortened V by 4 bases and J by 2 bases, and 21 bases separated the two germline ends. The CDR3 consists of 17 residues. The germline CDR1 and CDR2 sequences are SGHRS and YFSETQ. This CDR3 reads CASSPRGSRSKNTEAFF. CDR3 DNA: TGCGCCAGCAGCCCGCGAGGGTCGAGGAGTAAAAACACTGAAGCTTTCTTT.

The gene calls are TRBV5-1 and TRBJ2-7; weak D call: TRBD1 (6 bases). Germline V gene lookup returns CDR1 SGHRS and CDR2 YFSETQ. This CDR3 contains 14 residues. With 0 bases removed from V and 6 bases from J, the gap between germline ends came to 13 bases. The CDR3 is CASSLASGDSEQYF. The CDR3 DNA sequence: TGCGCCAGCAGCTTGGCCTCAGGGGATTCCGAGCAGTACTTC.